The sequence of this TCR beta chain was determined in a study of T-cell memory formation after mild COVID-19. Using its own MiXCR run on the 5' RACE reads, TCRdb lists one record per CDR3 protein. This table has around 90,000 distinct CDR3 sequences, 13% appearing once. The germline gives CDR1 DFQATT, CDR2 SNEGSKA (reference sequence). V dropped 4 bases and J dropped 0 bases, with 10 bases sitting between them. The CDR3 has 13 residues. Sample: PBMCs or a T cell subset sorted from them (not recorded which). This receptor was identified in an adult woman who had mild COVID-19 (a few samples of this study predate the infection). Cell type and time point are not known. The chain has TRBV20-1 and TRBJ2-7; D is unresolved. CDR3 DNA: TGCAGTGCTAATCTGGATCTCTCCTACGAGCAGTACTTC. This codes for CSANLDLSYEQYF.